Below, one T cell receptor beta chain is given with its context. CDR1 is SGHRS and CDR2 is YFSETQ in the germline V gene. V lost 4 bases to trimming and J lost 3 bases, with 10 bases between them. The CDR3 is 14 amino acids. Seattle's cohort entered during active infection and was followed longitudinally. This entry belongs to a study of blood T cell repertoires in COVID-19. Across the study: There were acute and convalescent COVID-19 samples, and they came from the United States, Italy and Spain. The analysed material was cDNA or gDNA that came from T cells, B-cell-depleted T cells, or PBMCs.

In the authors' methods: Amplification with reference gene primers provided the estimates of nucleated cell counts. Sequenced by immunoSEQ multiplex PCR; TCRdb stores in-frame clones only, minus some. Clonal size and the V and J genes are those of that table, whereas D and trimming came from the DNA. The table lists approximately 160,000 clones, around nine tenths of them singletons. The rearrangement links TRBV5-1 to TRBJ1-4, with no clear D. The TCR comes from a man in his 60s with COVID-19, enrolled during active disease. The sample consisted of peripheral blood. The CDR3: CASSSGSANEKLFF. The CDR3 region has the DNA TGCGCCAGCAGCAGCGGTTCGGCTAATGAAAAACTGTTTTTT.